The T cell receptor (beta chain) described here comes from a study of a mutant IDH1 vaccine in newly diagnosed glioma. Study results and limitations: Pseudoprogression seemed unrelated to changes in top peripheral T cell clonotypes.

The time point: baseline, week 1 (first vaccination visit). Treatment meaning: pre-vaccination baseline after standard-of-care therapy. With regard to this clone: Its antigen is unknown.

V shed 2 bases and J shed 2 bases, with 10 bases lying between them. CDR3 length equals 15 residues. Germline-derived CDR1 and CDR2 are SGHVS and FNYEAQ. Assay used: immunoSEQ multiplex PCR; TCRdb lists only in-frame clones, some missing. The sample holds 65,000 to 70,000 clones, approximately 86% seen once. The sequence was obtained from a man aged 30 to 45 with glioma. Sample: PBMCs, taken from a glioma patient treated with radiotherapy, temozolomide or both. The chain joins TRBV7-6 to TRBJ2-1; possibly TRBD1 or TRBD2 for D (6 bases each). In nucleotides, the CDR3 is TGTGCCAGCAGCTTATGGGGGGCCACCTACAATGAGCAGTTCTTC. Encoded protein: CASSLWGATYNEQFF.